This T cell receptor beta chain originates from a study of blood T cell repertoires in COVID-19. Study information: Sites across the United States, Italy and Spain contributed samples from acute and convalescent COVID-19.

Original analysis: Estimates of nucleated cell counts were drawn from the amplification of reference gene primers. Profiled with immunoSEQ multiplex PCR; TCRdb holds only in-frame clones, not every one. V, J and clone size were drawn from that table, and D and trimming were deduced from the DNA. The sample yields around 270,000 clones, 70% to 85% seen once. J was trimmed by 4 bases and V by 3 bases; bases with no gene match: 9. This CDR3 contains 16 residues. CDR1 MDHEN and CDR2 SYDVKM come from the germline V gene. The chain couples TRBV28 to TRBJ2-3; 8 bases agree with TRBD2. Sequenced material: peripheral blood. The origin of this receptor is a human donor with COVID-19, enrolled during active disease. The donor label of this sample is uncertain. The CDR3 reads CASSFQTGGPADTQYF. In DNA form, the CDR3 reads TGTGCCAGCAGTTTCCAAACGGGAGGGCCCGCAGATACGCAGTATTTT.